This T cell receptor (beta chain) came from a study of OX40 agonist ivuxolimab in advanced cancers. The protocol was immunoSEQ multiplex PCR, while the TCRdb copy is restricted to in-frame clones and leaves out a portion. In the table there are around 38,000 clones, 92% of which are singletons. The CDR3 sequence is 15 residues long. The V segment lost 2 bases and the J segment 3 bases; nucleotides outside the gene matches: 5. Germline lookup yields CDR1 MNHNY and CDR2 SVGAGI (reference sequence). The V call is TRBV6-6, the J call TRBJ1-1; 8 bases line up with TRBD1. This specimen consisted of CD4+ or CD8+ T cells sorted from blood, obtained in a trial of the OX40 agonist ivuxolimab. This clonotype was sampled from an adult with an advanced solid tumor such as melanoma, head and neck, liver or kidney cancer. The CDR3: CASSYTQGADTEAFF. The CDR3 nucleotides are TGTGCCAGCAGTTACACTCAGGGGGCCGACACTGAAGCTTTCTTT.